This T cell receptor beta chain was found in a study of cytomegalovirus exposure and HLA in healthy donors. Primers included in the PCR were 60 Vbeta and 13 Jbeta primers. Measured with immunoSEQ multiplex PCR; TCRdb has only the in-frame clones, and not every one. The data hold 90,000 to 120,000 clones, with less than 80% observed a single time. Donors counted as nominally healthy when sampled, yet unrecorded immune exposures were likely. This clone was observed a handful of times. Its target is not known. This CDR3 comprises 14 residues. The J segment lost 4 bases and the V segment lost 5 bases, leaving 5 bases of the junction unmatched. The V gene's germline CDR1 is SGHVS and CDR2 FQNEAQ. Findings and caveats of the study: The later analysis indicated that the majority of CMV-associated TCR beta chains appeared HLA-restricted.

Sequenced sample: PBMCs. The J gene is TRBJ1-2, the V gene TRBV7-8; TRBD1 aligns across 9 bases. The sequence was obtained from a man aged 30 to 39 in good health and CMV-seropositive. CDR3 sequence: CASSPGTGSYGYTF. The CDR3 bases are TGTGCCAGCAGCCCCGGGACAGGGTCCTATGGCTACACCTTC. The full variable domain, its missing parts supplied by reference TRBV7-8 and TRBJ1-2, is GAGVSQSPRYKVAKRGQDVALRCDPISGHVSLFWYQQALGQGPEFLTYFQNEAQLDKSGLPSDRFFAERPEGSVSTLKIQRTQQEDSAVYLCASSPGTGSYGYTFGSGTRLTVV.